The T cell receptor (beta chain) described here comes from a study of shared clonotypes between healthy human individuals (TCRdb year 2020). Context from the whole study: A few men and a couple of women, aged 18 to 49 years, made up the cohort. For each donor, CD4 naive and CD4 memory were each given three plates, CD8 naive was given two plates, and CD8 memory was given one plate. The study deeply sequenced blood TCR repertoires of several healthy adults to estimate repertoire size and the extent of clonotype sharing between individuals. To increase sequencing depth and limit assay-specific biases, different laboratories used diverse techniques to prepare libraries and sequence TCR repertoires. Per donor, leukapheresis produced somewhere between about 0.9 and 9 billion PBMCs. Beyond this particular receptor, the publication reports: Clonotypes shared by all four sorted-subset donors showed higher generation probabilities than non-shared clonotypes. The small number of donors limited the genetic and exposure-history diversity represented. Based on pairwise subsampling, the degree of clonotype sharing among donors was expected to be affected by sequencing depth. Naive subsets generally had larger estimated clonotype richness than memory subsets. Sharing across four donors was observed for approximately 4.6% of naive CD4, 3% to 4% of naive CD8, 2% to 2.5% of memory CD4, and around 0.4% of memory CD8 clonotypes. Sampling was restricted to blood, and TCR repertoires in tissues likely differ from the TCR repertoires found in blood. Rarefaction of sorted-subset datasets indicated incomplete sequencing despite the large sequencing depth.

TCR CDR3 regions were amplified from genomic DNA by multiplex PCR using the deep immunoSEQ assay. For each cell subset, the extracted genomic DNA was distributed evenly across all wells of several immunoSEQ 96-well plates, and each plate served as one replicate. For sorted subsets, each replicate PCR was loaded with about 200 ng genomic DNA, equivalent to 25,000 to 30,000 T cell genomes. Purified libraries were measured with a Qubit 3.0 fluorometer, size-checked on a Bioanalyzer 2100, and measured again with the KAPA Library Quantification kit. Every immunoSEQ 96-well plate was sequenced on a separate single-read 150-cycle Illumina NextSeq 550 flow cell. The paper's processing steps were these. Because the immunoSEQ output held only junctional sequences and lacked quality scores, the filtering could not match the filtering applied to full-length reads. Sequences were annotated with PyIR, a Python wrapper for IgBLAST v1.9, and V/J genes and CDR3 were assigned using IMGT germline references. Reads were filtered out if the reads had weak V/J assignments (E-value above 1e-6), no CDR3, stop codons, out-of-frame junctions, or ambiguous translated residues. V3J clonotypes were defined by identical inferred V gene, J gene, and CDR3 amino acid sequence. Percentage overlap between repertoires was computed as shared unique clonotypes divided by the size of the smaller repertoire. Repertoire richness was assessed with RTK rarefaction, the Chao1 estimator, and Recon v2.1 estimates of unobserved clonotypes. Generation probabilities for all TCRbeta clonotypes obtained by the gDNA method from a handful of donors were computed using OLGA. This immuneACCESS table, as held by TCRdb, lists in-frame sequences with V and J called but not all clones. Of the missing ones, under half trace to an unresolved V gene in checked studies; the others have no known cause. V and J calls and clone size follow that table, whereas D and trimming were derived from the DNA. Within this sample are about 800,000 clones, with roughly 96% of them counted one time only. Clones ranked in the top ten supply around 0.25% of the sample.

CD8 naive samples consisted of CD45RO-negative cells that were positively selected for CCR7, yielding a CD45RA+CCR7+ population without TemRA cells. Donors were healthy HIV-negative adults with no recently reported acute infections or vaccinations. Only Caucasian adults living in Nashville, Tennessee, USA were represented among the donors. After blood collection by leukapheresis, PBMCs were isolated using Ficoll-Histopaque density gradient centrifugation and then cryopreserved in the vapor phase of liquid nitrogen. Analytical flow cytometry was used to check the purity and quantity of each magnetically sorted T cell population. Genomic DNA was isolated from each sorted fraction and quantified by UV absorbance on a Nanodrop 2000c. V sheds 5 bases and J sheds 4 bases, leaving 16 bases between their ends. CDR1 is given as MDHEN and CDR2 as SYDVKM, both from the germline V gene. The CDR3 runs 15 residues from the cysteine to the phenylalanine. Here the CDR3 DNA is all that survives: 45 bases in frame from base 1.

A remark on this clone: Its antigen has not been determined. Per-base quality was not reported, and no clone a single base away is much larger than it.

The sequencing input was naive CD8+ T cells sorted from blood. The cell subset or site label for this specimen denotes: CD45RA+CCR7+. The chain was built from TRBV28 and TRBJ2-3, with TRBD1 perhaps the D gene, on 6 matching bases. This clonotype was sampled from a young man in good health. The CDR3 is CASSGMPQGSDTQYF. The nucleotide sequence reads as follows: TGTGCCAGCAGTGGCATGCCACAGGGTTCAGATACGCAGTATTTT.